The TCR beta chain described here comes from a study of CD8 T cells in Susac syndrome. Regarding the study as a whole: TCR sequencing and HLA analysis covered a relatively small number of individuals.

In the case of this clonotype: The antigen is not known.

TCR beta sequences were obtained from blood CD8+ and CD4+ T cells. Random hexamers were used to reverse transcribe the RNA input (about 0.5 to 1 ug). One entry per CDR3 protein results from TCRdb running MiXCR on the immunoSEQ multiplex PCR reads. Among roughly 120,000 distinct CDR3 sequences, approximately 96% were seen once, and the ten largest hold approximately 0.093%. CDR3 length equals 17 residues. The germline CDR1 and CDR2 sequences are LGHNA and YSLEER. V shed 0 bases and J 7 bases; nucleotides not matched to a gene: 9. What was sequenced was CD4+ T cells from PBMCs. This chain uses TRBV4-3 with TRBJ2-1; TRBD2 agrees at 10 bases. The clonotype comes from a human donor in good health. The CDR3 bases are TGCGCCAGCAGCCAAGATGGTCCTAGCGGGAGTCGGAATGAGCAGTTCTTC. Protein sequence: CASSQDGPSGSRNEQFF.